A selection of T cell receptor beta chains follows, all from one sample in a study of blood T cell repertoires in COVID-19. The data were produced by immunoSEQ multiplex PCR, yet TCRdb's version contains in-frame clones alone and is incomplete. The sample holds about 59,000 clones, almost 80% seen once. Input material: peripheral blood. These receptor sequences come from a man aged 55 to 69 with acute or convalescent COVID-19. Each CDR3 is given with its conserved first and last residue. The D gene is left open where the match is weak. Size is stated for part of the rows, as once, few or many counts, or as a class when the clone is expanded.

NA TRBJ2-1 TRBV19 NA TGTGCCAGTAGTATCGCACTTTACAATGAGCAGTTCTTC CASSIALYNEQFF
TRBD1 TRBJ1-2 TRBV5-5 NA TGTGCCAGCAGCTTGTCGGCAGGGGGTAACTATGGCTACACCTTC CASSLSAGGNYGYTF
NA TRBJ2-5 TRBV28 NA TGTGCCAGCACCTCCCGGGGGAAGACGGAGACCCAGTACTTC CASTSRGKTETQYF
NA TRBJ1-4 TRBV5-1 NA TGCGCCAGCAGCTTGGGGGGCGCGTTGGGCGAAAAACTGTTTTTT CASSLGGALGEKLFF
NA TRBJ2-3 TRBV5-1 NA TGCGCCACCCCCGAGATAAGGGGAGATACGCAGTATTTT CATPEIRGDTQYF
NA TRBJ1-2 TRBV5-1 NA TGCGCCAGCAGCCTTACCGACAGCGTCTATGGCTACACCTTC CASSLTDSVYGYTF
NA TRBJ1-1 TRBV19 NA TGTGCCAGTGAAGGACAATGGACTGAAGCTTTCTTT CASEGQWTEAFF
NA TRBJ2-1 TRBV7-9 NA TGTGCCAGCAGCTTAGCTCTAGCAATATGCAATGAGCAGTTCTTC CASSLALAICNEQFF
TRBD1 TRBJ1-4 TRBV4-2 NA TGTGCCAGCAGCCCCAGGGGGCTCGTACTTGCAACTAATGAAAAACTGTTTTTT CASSPRGLVLATNEKLFF
NA TRBJ1-5 TRBV5-1 NA TGCGCCAGCAGCGCCACTAGCGGGCAGCCCCAGCATTTT CASSATSGQPQHF
NA TRBJ1-2 TRBV4-2 few TGTGCCAGCAGCCAAGGAGAATATGGCTACACCTTC CASSQGEYGYTF
TRBD2 TRBJ2-1 TRBV27 NA TGTGCCAGCAGTTTTGTCTCGGGACTAGCGGGCTCCAATGAGCAGTTCTTC CASSFVSGLAGSNEQFF
NA TRBJ2-5 TRBV19 NA TGTGCCAGTAGTTCGCTGGAGGCGGATCAAGAGACCCAGTACTTC CASSSLEADQETQYF
NA TRBJ1-3 TRBV7-3 few TGTGCCAGCAGCTTAAGTGGAGGACCGACGGGGGGAAACACCATATATTTT CASSLSGGPTGGNTIYF
TRBD1 TRBJ1-6 TRBV12-3/TRBV12-4 few TGTGCCAGCAGTTCGACAGGGAGATCACCCCTCCACTTT CASSSTGRSPLHF
TRBD2 TRBJ2-5 TRBV7-8 NA TGTGCCAGCAGCGCAGGGACTAGCGGCCAAGAGACCCAGTACTTC CASSAGTSGQETQYF
NA TRBJ2-3 TRBV6-6 NA TGTGCCAGCATCCCAAGGGGGGGGGCGGCCACAGATACGCAGTATTTT CASIPRGGAATDTQYF
NA TRBJ2-7 TRBV9 NA TGTGCCAGCAGCGAAACAGGGATCGGAGGCGAGCAGTACTTC CASSETGIGGEQYF
TRBD1 TRBJ2-7 TRBV18 NA TGTGCCAGTTCCCGGGACAGGGGGCAGGACGAGCAGTACTTC CASSRDRGQDEQYF
TRBD1 TRBJ1-1 TRBV6-5 NA TGTGCCAGCCTAGGACAGGGACTTAACACTGAAGCTTTCTTT CASLGQGLNTEAFF
NA TRBJ1-1 TRBV5-1 NA TGCGCCAGCACCCCGTCGGGGGGAGTGAACACTGAAGCTTTCTTT CASTPSGGVNTEAFF
NA TRBJ1-2 TRBV10-2 NA TGCGCCAGCAGGCCGGGGGGAAACTATGGCTACACCTTC CASRPGGNYGYTF
TRBD2 TRBJ2-5 TRBV6-2/TRBV6-3 once TGTGCCAGCAGTTTTGTGGCTAGCGGGGGAATCGGGGAGACCCAGTACTTC CASSFVASGGIGETQYF
TRBD1 TRBJ2-2 TRBV5-4 NA TGTGCCAGCAGCCCGCGACAGGGAAGTAGCGGGGAGCTGTTTTTT CASSPRQGSSGELFF
TRBD1 TRBJ2-7 TRBV27 NA TGTGCCAGCCGGACAGGGGGAGAGTTGTACGAGCAGTACTTC CASRTGGELYEQYF
NA TRBJ1-2 TRBV7-9 NA TGTGCCAGCAGCTACAAATCGGGCTACACCTTC CASSYKSGYTF
TRBD1 TRBJ1-1 TRBV7-9 NA TGTGCCAGCAGCTTAGGGGACAGCTACACTGAAGCTTTCTTT CASSLGDSYTEAFF
NA TRBJ2-7 TRBV19 NA TGTGCCAGTAGACGGGCAGGGGAGTACGAGCAGTACTTC CASRRAGEYEQYF
NA TRBJ1-5 TRBV19 NA TGTGCCAGTAGTATACAAGTCCCGACAGTTAGCAATCAGCCCCAGCATTTT CASSIQVPTVSNQPQHF
TRBD1 TRBJ1-4 TRBV5-1 medium-sized TGCGCCAGCAGCCCCGGACAGGGGGGTGAAAAACTGTTTTTT CASSPGQGGEKLFF